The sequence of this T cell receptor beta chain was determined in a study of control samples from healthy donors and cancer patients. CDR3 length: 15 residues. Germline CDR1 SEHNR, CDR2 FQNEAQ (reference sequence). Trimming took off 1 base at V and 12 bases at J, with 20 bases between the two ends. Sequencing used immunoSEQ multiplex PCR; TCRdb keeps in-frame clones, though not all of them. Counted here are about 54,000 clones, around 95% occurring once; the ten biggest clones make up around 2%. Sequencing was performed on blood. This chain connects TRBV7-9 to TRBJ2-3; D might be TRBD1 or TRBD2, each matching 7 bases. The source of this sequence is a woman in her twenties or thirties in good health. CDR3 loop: CASSLEGGGGGGQYF. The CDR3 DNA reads TGTGCCAGCAGCTTAGAAGGGGGCGGCGGGGGAGGCCAGTATTTT.